This T cell receptor (beta chain) appears in the sequencing data of a study of OX40 agonist ivuxolimab in advanced cancers. Study findings and constraints: Both blood CD4+ and CD8+ T cells showed clonal growth by week 6 at 0.1 to 3.0 mg/kg. There were also nonresponders showing low normalized T-cell clonal expansion.

CDR1 and CDR2 (germline): SEHNR, FQNEAQ (reference sequence). Trimming shortened V by 1 base and J by 5 bases, and 5 bases separated the two germline ends. CDR3 length equals 12 residues. The assay was immunoSEQ multiplex PCR, and TCRdb's table has in-frame clones only and misses some. The table has 45,000 to 55,000 clones, about 88% seen once; the top ten hold around 0.6%. This clone was observed a handful of times. Its antigen is still unknown. Patients with autoimmune history or systemic immunosuppression were excluded. At baseline, cycle 4 day 1, and cycle 7 day 1, blood was sampled. The sample was CD4+ or CD8+ T cells sorted from blood, taken in a trial of the OX40 agonist ivuxolimab. This clonotype was sampled from an adult with an advanced solid tumor such as melanoma, head and neck, liver or kidney cancer. The J gene is TRBJ1-2, the V gene TRBV7-9, with a weak D call TRBD1 (5 bases). The CDR3 DNA is TGTGCCAGCAGCTTAGGGACATATGGCTACACCTTC. Its protein is CASSLGTYGYTF. The full variable domain, in which reference TRBV7-9 and TRBJ1-2 provide the parts outside the CDR3, is DTGVSQNPRHKITKRGQNVTFRCDPISEHNRLYWYRQTLGQGPEFLTYFQNEAQLEKSRLLSDRFSAERPKGSFSTLEIQRTEQGDSAMYLCASSLGTYGYTFGSGTRLTVV.